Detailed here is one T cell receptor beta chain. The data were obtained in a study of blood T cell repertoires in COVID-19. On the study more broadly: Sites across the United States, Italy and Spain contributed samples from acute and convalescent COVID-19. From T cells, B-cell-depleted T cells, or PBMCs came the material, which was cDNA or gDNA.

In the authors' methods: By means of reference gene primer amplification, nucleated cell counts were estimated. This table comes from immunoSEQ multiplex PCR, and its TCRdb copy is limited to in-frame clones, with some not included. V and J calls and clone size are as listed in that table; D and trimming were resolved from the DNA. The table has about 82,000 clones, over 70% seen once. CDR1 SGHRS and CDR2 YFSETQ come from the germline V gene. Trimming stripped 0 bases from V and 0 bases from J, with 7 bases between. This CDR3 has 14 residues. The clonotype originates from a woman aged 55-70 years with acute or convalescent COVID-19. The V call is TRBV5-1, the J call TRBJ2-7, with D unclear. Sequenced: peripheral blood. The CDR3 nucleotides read TGCGCCAGCAGCTTGGTCCGCAGCTCCTACGAGCAGTACTTC. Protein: CASSLVRSSYEQYF.